This T cell receptor beta chain stems from a study of cytomegalovirus exposure and HLA in healthy donors. General study results and limits: Whilst most TCR sequences proved rare, a subset of public TCRs occurred across many donors. According to a later analysis, TCR clusters from the first cohort tended to co-occur in the approximately 120 validation repertoires.

The repertoire was sequenced with immunoSEQ multiplex PCR; TCRdb's copy has only in-frame clones and lacks some. The table records tens of thousands of clones, 85% to 95% of them present only once. With regard to this clone: Its antigen is as yet unknown.

Looked up from germline, CDR1 is MNHEY and CDR2 is SVGAGI. The CDR3 has 15 amino acids. The junction had 6 bases not matched to a gene; V was cut back by 4 bases and J by 2 bases. The sequenced sample was PBMCs. V is TRBV6-5 and J is TRBJ1-1, with TRBD1 identical over 8 bases. This receptor was taken from a man younger than 35 in good health and CMV-seronegative. This chain's CDR3 is CASSFGTGFNTEAFF. DNA of the CDR3: TGTGCCAGCAGTTTCGGGACAGGATTCAACACTGAAGCTTTCTTT.